This T cell receptor beta chain was recovered during a study of T-cell memory formation after mild COVID-19 (dated by TCRdb to about 2021). In terms of the full investigation: TCR sequence clusters from the two donors were largely donor specific. Longitudinal TCRalpha and TCRbeta repertoire sequencing tracked T-cell clones expanding and contracting after mild COVID-19 in a couple of donors. The cohort comprised two young, previously healthy adult volunteers, one female and one male.

PBMCs were isolated by Ficoll-Paque density gradient centrifugation. About this clonotype itself: There is no known antigen for this receptor. No base quality values were provided; no much bigger clone lies one nucleotide off.

From its cysteine to its phenylalanine, the CDR3 spans 13 amino acids. The sequence is cut down to CDR3 DNA, 39 bases in frame from base 1. Cut back by 7 bases and 7 bases, the V and J ends lie 13 bases apart. For CDR1 and CDR2, the germline V gene lists MNHEY and SVGEGT. What the study reported, not specific to this receptor: Contracting CD4+ clones were located mainly in the CM and EM memory subsets, whereas CD8+ clones were found to be enriched in EMRA. The study covered only a couple of mild cases, and larger cohorts including severe cases with pre-infection samples were considered necessary. Some responding clones were detected in pre-infection memory, suggesting pre-existing cross-reactive memory T cells joined the SARS-CoV-2 response. From day 15 to 85, contracting clones showed balanced CD4/CD8 phenotypes, whereas a second wave of clones that expanded from day 15 to 37 leaned towards CD4+. The second-wave clones that peaked on day 37 were not confirmed to be SARS-CoV-2 specific.

The sample was run on an Illumina NovaSeq 6000. Using 5'RACE with constant-segment primers, TCRalpha and TCRbeta cDNA libraries were constructed, with sample barcodes and unique molecular identifiers added in the process. RNA was extracted from every sample with Trizol reagent. Libraries were amplified in two PCR steps, with a second sample barcode and Illumina TruSeq adapters added in the second step. Sequencing of the libraries was done on an Illumina NovaSeq, producing 2 x 150 bp paired-end reads. For the original study's pipeline: The reads were demultiplexed and collapsed into UMI-guided consensus sequences using migec v1.2.7. Using mixcr v2.1.11, UMI consensuses were aligned to TRA and TRB V and J templates and then assembled into clonotypes. Expanded or contracted clonotypes were those called significant by both edgeR and NoisET, with noise models trained on biological replicates. For edgeR calls, a false discovery rate-adjusted p below 0.01 and a log2 fold-change threshold of 1 were applied. As an exploratory analysis of dynamics, max-normalized trajectories of the 1000 most abundant clonotypes were examined by PCA with hierarchical clustering. Separately sequenced CD4+ and CD8+ repertoires were used to assign the CD4 or CD8 phenotype of responding clones. The raw public data were reprocessed by TCRdb itself: fastp quality trimming at Q25, MiXCR clonotype calling, in-frame beta chains only. Here each entry gathers all rows of one CDR3 protein and keeps the most common genes and DNA. The V and J calls here are based on TCRdb, not the publication. Present in this sample are about 430,000 distinct CDR3 sequences, approximately 24% of which were seen just once. Jointly, the top ten make up around 9.5% of the sample.

The sequenced material came from PBMCs or a T cell subset sorted from them (not recorded which). The receptor was isolated from an adult woman who had mild COVID-19 (a few samples of this study predate the infection). The sample titles of this study are shuffled in the database, so cell type and time point are left out; the donor was told from shared clones. The V and J segments used are TRBV6-2 or TRBV6-3 and TRBJ2-2; matching of 5 bases hints at TRBD2 as the D gene. The nucleotide sequence is given as TGTGCCAGCAATCAACTAGTTCTCGGGGAGCTGTTTTTT. Its protein is CASNQLVLGELFF.